The next 12 T cell receptor beta chains were all read from a single sample in a study of blood T cell repertoires in COVID-19. The data were produced by immunoSEQ multiplex PCR, yet TCRdb's version contains in-frame clones alone and is incomplete. Of 180,000 or so clones listed, approximately 86% were seen once; the top ten hold more than 3%. What was sequenced was peripheral blood. These receptors came from a man in his 70s with acute or convalescent COVID-19.

The V and J genes are TRBV2 and TRBJ2-1; maybe TRBD1 (5 bases). The V end was cut by 7 bases, the J end by 4 bases, with 11 bases between. Germline V gives CDR1 SNHLY, CDR2 FYNNEI. This CDR3 is built from 13 residues. CDR3 sequence (DNA): TGTGCCAGCACTCCGGACACTTACAATGAGCAGTTCTTC. Translated: CASTPDTYNEQFF.

The V gene is TRBV28, the J gene TRBJ1-2, with no clear D. V lost 3 bases to trimming and J lost 4 bases, with 6 bases between them. The CDR3 runs 12 residues. Germline values: CDR1 MDHEN, CDR2 SYDVKM. The CDR3 bases are TGTGCCAGCAGTTTCTTCCTCTATGGCTACACCTTC. Translation: CASSFFLYGYTF.

The chain uses TRBV5-1 and TRBJ1-2, with a weak D call TRBD1 (5 bases). Germline CDR1 is SGHRS and CDR2 is YFSETQ. Trimming shortened V by 0 bases and J by 7 bases, and 13 bases separated the two germline ends. The CDR3 has 14 residues. The DNA of the CDR3 is TGCGCCAGCAGCTTGGACGGATGGGGCTCTGGCTACACCTTC. Its protein is CASSLDGWGSGYTF.

The V and J genes are TRBV5-6 and TRBJ2-1; 8 bases map to TRBD1. V lost 4 bases, J lost 9 bases, and 3 bases stayed unmatched. CDR3 length: 12 residues. Germline lookup yields CDR1 SGHDT and CDR2 YYEEEE. The CDR3 DNA reads as TGTGCCAGCAGCCCAGGGGGCAGTGAGCAGTTCTTC. Amino acid sequence: CASSPGGSEQFF. The variable domain in full, completed from reference TRBV5-6 and TRBJ2-1, reads DAGVTQSPTHLIKTRGQQVTLRCSPKSGHDTVSWYQQALGQGPQFIFQYYEEEERQRGNFPDRFSGHQFPNYSSELNVNALLLGDSALYLCASSPGGSEQFFGPGTRLTVL.

V gene TRBV2 combines with J gene TRBJ2-7, with a possible D match to TRBD2 (5 bases). V gave up 3 bases and J gave up 0 bases, with 15 bases separating them. Germline V gene sequence: CDR1 SNHLY, CDR2 FYNNEI. This CDR3 region has 16 residues. The CDR3 DNA reads as TGTGCCAGCAGTGACGTGAGGGTAGACAACTCCTACGAGCAGTACTTC. This encodes CASSDVRVDNSYEQYF. Filled out from reference TRBV2 and TRBJ2-7, the complete variable domain reads EPEVTQTPSHQVTQMGQEVILRCVPISNHLYFYWYRQILGQKVEFLVSFYNNEISEKSEIFDDQFSVERPDGSNFTLKIRSTKLEDSAMYFCASSDVRVDNSYEQYFGPGTRLTVT.

The V call is TRBV24-1, the J call TRBJ2-3; 16 nucleotides match TRBD2. V shed 3 bases and J 9 bases; nucleotides not matched to a gene: 8. Germline V gives CDR1 KGHDR, CDR2 SFDVKD. The CDR3 extends over 17 amino acids. CDR3: CATSDPGTSGGAYTQYF. The CDR3 nucleotides read TGTGCCACCAGTGATCCCGGGACTAGCGGGGGGGCTTACACGCAGTATTTT.

This clone was observed a single time. The genes are TRBV30 and TRBJ1-2; 7 nucleotides agree with TRBD1. Germline V gene sequence: CDR1 GTSNPN, CDR2 SVGIG (reference sequence). This CDR3 has 14 residues. The J segment lost 8 bases and the V segment lost 4 bases, leaving 13 bases of the junction unmatched. Written as DNA, the CDR3 is TGTGCCTGGATACCCATCGGACAGGTCGGCGGCTACACCTTC. Its translation is CAWIPIGQVGGYTF.

The V gene is TRBV28, the J gene TRBJ2-3, with 9 bases matching TRBD2. Germline V CDR1 and CDR2: MDHEN, SYDVKM. The CDR3 is made up of 16 amino acids. J gave up 4 bases and V 1 base, and 6 bases lay outside the gene matches. The CDR3 bases are TGTGCCAGCAGTTTATTAGGGACTAGCATATCAGATACGCAGTATTTT. Its protein product is CASSLLGTSISDTQYF.

This chain links TRBV28 with TRBJ1-5, with D unclear. Germline CDR1 and CDR2: MDHEN and SYDVKM. V was cut by 3 bases and J by 3 bases, with 12 bases left in between. CDR3 length equals 15 residues. In DNA form, the CDR3 reads TGTGCCAGCAGTTTCCCTATTGGGCCCAATCAGCCCCAGCATTTT. This translates into CASSFPIGPNQPQHF.

J is TRBJ2-7 and V is TRBV6-5; 8 bases are shared with TRBD1. There are 13 residues in the CDR3. Per germline, CDR1 MNHEY and CDR2 SVGAGI. Losses at the gene ends were 7 bases for V and 2 bases for J; bases not matched to a gene: 4. In DNA form, the CDR3 reads TGTGCCAGCACCCGGGACAGGACCTACGAGCAGTACTTC. The encoded protein is CASTRDRTYEQYF.

This chain links TRBV19 with TRBJ1-5; no reliable D call. The CDR3 has 15 residues. Per the germline V gene, CDR1 is LNHDA and CDR2 is SQIVND (reference sequence). Trimming left V 2 bases short and J 3 bases short, with 11 bases between. The CDR3, as DNA: TGTGCCAGTAGTATAATCGGCGGCTACAATCAGCCCCAGCATTTT. Protein product: CASSIIGGYNQPQHF.

The DNA of the CDR3 is TGTGCCAGCAGTTCCGGACTAGCGGGGAACACCGGGGAGCTGTTTTTT. Protein: CASSSGLAGNTGELFF. The V and J genes are TRBV28 and TRBJ2-2; 11 bases map to TRBD2. CDR1 is MDHEN and CDR2 is SYDVKM in the germline V gene. Trimming took 4 bases from V and 1 from J; bases not matched to a gene: 2. This CDR3 contains 16 residues.